One and the same sample provided the 30 T cell receptor beta chains below, sequenced in a study of T-cell reconstitution after alpha-beta-depleted transplantation in children. TCRbeta library construction was performed incorporating unique molecular identifiers. Each CDR3 protein gets one entry after TCRdb re-called the PCR reads with MiXCR. The data show approximately 240,000 distinct CDR3 sequences, about 11% seen once. This sample comprised PBMCs, obtained before TCRalphabeta/CD19-depleted stem cell transplant. The receptor source for this set is a child younger than two with acute myeloid leukemia, due to receive a stem cell transplant.

This clonotype was recorded many times. The rearrangement uses TRBV20-1 and TRBJ2-1; D remains ambiguous. V was pared by 3 bases and J by 7 bases, with 7 bases between. This CDR3 spans 11 amino acids. The V gene's germline CDR1 is DFQATT and CDR2 SNEGSKA (reference sequence). For the CDR3, the DNA is TGCAGTGCTAGTTTAGTGAATGAGCAGTTCTTC. It encodes CSASLVNEQFF.

The V gene is TRBV5-1, the J gene TRBJ2-5, with 7 nucleotides matching TRBD2. Germline CDR1 reads SGHRS; CDR2 reads YFSETQ. The CDR3 is 14 amino acids. After removal of 9 bases from V and 3 bases from J, the junction contained 11 bases not matched to a gene. The CDR3 coding sequence is TGCGCCATGGGCTTCACGGCGGGAGAAGAGACCCAGTACTTC. This gives the protein CAMGFTAGEETQYF.

The table lists this clonotype with many counts. The rearrangement joins TRBV28 to TRBJ2-7; D gene uncertain. Germline assignment: CDR1 MDHEN and CDR2 SYDVKM. The CDR3 runs to 13 residues. Trimming pared 3 bases from V and 3 bases from J, leaving 9 bases between. This chain's CDR3 is CASSFAANYEQYF. CDR3 bases: TGTGCCAGCAGTTTCGCAGCCAACTACGAGCAGTACTTC.

There are many counts of this clonotype. V usage is TRBV7-9 and J usage is TRBJ2-3, with D unclear. The V gene's germline CDR1 is SEHNR and CDR2 FQNEAQ (reference sequence). The CDR3 has 12 amino acids. V shed 5 bases and J shed 10 bases, with 13 bases lying between them. CDR3 region: CASSQHLEAQYF. CDR3 DNA: TGTGCCAGCAGCCAGCACCTTGAAGCGCAGTATTTT.

At least ten counts were recorded for this clonotype. The chain carries TRBV5-1 and TRBJ1-2; D call uncertain. In germline, CDR1 is SGHRS, CDR2 YFSETQ. Trimming removed 0 bases at V and 6 bases at J, with 6 bases between. The CDR3 has 12 amino acids. The CDR3 DNA reads as TGCGCCAGCAGCTTGGCCGGCAATGGCTACACCTTC. Its protein product is CASSLAGNGYTF.

Many counts were recorded for this clonotype. CDR3 sequence: CASSSGTPYGYTF. The CDR3 DNA is TGTGCCAGCAGTTCCGGGACACCTTATGGCTACACCTTC. This sequence joins TRBV6-5 and TRBJ1-2, with D maybe TRBD1 (6 bases). The CDR3 has 13 amino acids. V was cut by 4 bases and J by 5 bases, with 11 bases left in between. Germline V gene lookup returns CDR1 MNHEY and CDR2 SVGAGI.

This clonotype showed up many times. V usage is TRBV10-3 and J usage is TRBJ2-7; TRBD2 aligns across 12 bases. In germline, CDR1 is ENHRY, CDR2 SYGVKD. With V trimmed by 2 bases and J by 4 bases, 0 bases remained unmatched. This CDR3 has 14 residues. CDR3 sequence (DNA): TGTGCCATCAGTGAGACTAGCGGGAGGTACGAGCAGTACTTC. Protein: CAISETSGRYEQYF.

This clonotype has ten or more counts. The chain recombines TRBV27 with TRBJ2-1; 7 bases line up with TRBD1. The ends lost 4 bases at V and 5 bases at J; junction bases unmatched: 11. CDR1 and CDR2 (germline): MNHEY, SMNVEV (reference sequence). The CDR3 totals 16 residues. The CDR3 nucleotides read TGTGCCAGCAGTTCCCAAAGACAGGGTATCGACAATGAGCAGTTCTTC. It translates to CASSSQRQGIDNEQFF.

This clonotype has ten or more counts. The rearrangement joins TRBV6-1 to TRBJ2-1; 7 nucleotides match TRBD2. V was clipped by 7 bases and J by 7 bases; unmatched bases: 10. Germline CDR1 is MNHNS and CDR2 is SASEGT. The CDR3 loop spans 14 amino acids. CDR3 bases: TGTGCCAGCACCCCAGCGGGGAGGAAAAATGAGCAGTTCTTC. It yields the protein CASTPAGRKNEQFF.

In this sample, this clonotype turned up many times. V is TRBV12-3 or TRBV12-4 and J is TRBJ2-7; D may correspond to TRBD1 or TRBD2 (5 bases each). V lost 7 bases and J 0 bases, leaving 13 bases between the germline ends. The CDR3 runs to 14 residues. CDR3 sequence: CASILHGASYEQYF. The CDR3 DNA reads TGTGCCAGCATCCTCCACGGGGCCTCCTACGAGCAGTACTTC.

This clonotype was counted at least ten times. The rearrangement joins TRBV12-3 or TRBV12-4 to TRBJ2-5; possibly TRBD2 for D (5 bases). This CDR3 has 16 amino acids. The V end lost 3 bases, the J end lost 0 bases, and 14 bases lay between the germline ends. The CDR3 region is CASSFGRTLNQETQYF. CDR3 nucleotides: TGTGCCAGCAGTTTCGGAAGGACTCTGAACCAAGAGACCCAGTACTTC.

This clonotype showed up many times. The chain links TRBV30 to TRBJ2-3, with 7 bases aligning to TRBD2. Losses at the gene ends were 4 bases for V and 5 bases for J; bases not matched to a gene: 6. The CDR3 consists of 13 residues. Germline-derived CDR1 and CDR2 are GTSNPN and SVGIG (reference sequence). The CDR3 DNA reads as TGTGCCTGGACTAGCGGAGATAAAGATACGCAGTATTTT. Its translation: CAWTSGDKDTQYF.

Many counts were recorded for this clonotype. This chain links TRBV4-2 with TRBJ2-4; D might be TRBD1 (5 bases). The CDR3 loop spans 16 amino acids. Trimming removed 4 bases at V and 0 bases at J, with 13 bases between. In germline, CDR1 is LGHNA, CDR2 YNFKEQ. Here the CDR3 DNA reads TGTGCCAGCAGCCCTCAGACAGAGAAAGCCAAAAACATTCAGTACTTC. Translated: CASSPQTEKAKNIQYF.

The table lists this clonotype with many counts. The chain's CDR3 is CASSDPQGANQPQHF. CDR3 sequence (DNA): TGTGCCAGCAGTGATCCACAGGGGGCGAATCAGCCCCAGCATTTT. The V gene is TRBV6-1, the J gene TRBJ1-5; 9 bases match TRBD1. The V segment lost 3 bases and the J segment 4 bases; nucleotides outside the gene matches: 4. The germline V gene has CDR1 MNHNS and CDR2 SASEGT. The CDR3 covers 15 residues.

This clonotype has a count of ten or more. The genes are TRBV20-1 and TRBJ2-3; 10 bases agree with TRBD1. CDR1 DFQATT and CDR2 SNEGSKA come from the germline V gene (reference sequence). This CDR3 has 17 residues. V lost 6 bases and J lost 3; bases outside the gene matches: 15. DNA of the CDR3: TGCAGTGCAACCGGGACAGGGGCGACGGTCGGTACAGATACGCAGTATTTT. Protein product: CSATGTGATVGTDTQYF.

This clonotype appeared many times. This chain uses TRBV28 with TRBJ1-6, with 9 bases fitting TRBD1. Per the germline V gene, CDR1 is MDHEN and CDR2 is SYDVKM. V dropped 6 bases and J dropped 7; count of bases not matched to a gene: 4. This CDR3 is 14 amino acids long. The CDR3 nucleotides are TGTGCCAGCAGACCGGACAGGGGAAATTCACCCCTCCACTTT. The encoded protein is CASRPDRGNSPLHF. Combining the CDR3 with reference TRBV28 and TRBJ1-6 gives the whole variable domain DVKVTQSSRYLVKRTGEKVFLECVQDMDHENMFWYRQDPGLGLRLIYFSYDVKMKEKGDIPEGYSVSREKKERFSLILESASTNQTSMYLCASRPDRGNSPLHFGNGTRLTVT.

This clonotype was seen many times. The chain uses TRBV9 and TRBJ1-2, with 10 bases fitting TRBD1. The CDR3 runs to 14 residues. Germline V gene lookup returns CDR1 SGDLS and CDR2 YYNGEE. The V gene end was trimmed by 2 bases and the J gene end by 4 bases; junction bases not matched to a gene: 2. The DNA of the CDR3 is TGTGCCAGCAGCGTTCGGACAGGGGGCTATGGCTACACCTTC. This encodes CASSVRTGGYGYTF.

This clonotype was seen repeatedly, ten times or more. The CDR3 is CASSPTSRRETQYF. Here the CDR3 DNA reads TGTGCCAGCTCCCCAACCTCCCGGCGGGAGACCCAGTACTTC. The rearrangement uses TRBV18 and TRBJ2-5, with unresolved D. V lost 6 bases and J lost 5, with 16 bases in between. The length of the CDR3 is 14 residues. CDR1 KGHSH and CDR2 LQKENI come from the germline V gene.

The J gene is TRBJ1-2, the V gene TRBV12-5; 7 positions match TRBD1. V was pared by 6 bases and J by 6 bases, with 13 bases of the junction left unmatched. CDR3 length: 15 residues. CDR1 is LGHNT, CDR2 FRNRAP, per germline. This CDR3 is CASGSQGFSSNGYTF. In DNA form, the CDR3 reads TGTGCTAGTGGCTCACAGGGGTTTTCCTCTAATGGCTACACCTTC.

This clonotype was found many times. V gene TRBV12-3 or TRBV12-4 combines with J gene TRBJ1-5, with 8 bases matching TRBD1. With 6 bases clipped from V and 2 bases from J, the junction kept 6 bases outside the gene matches. This CDR3 comprises 15 residues. The CDR3 nucleotides read TGTGCCAGCAGCAGGACAGGGTTGGGCAATCAGCCCCAGCATTTT. This translates into CASSRTGLGNQPQHF.

Concerning this clonotype: A much larger clone lies a single base off, so this may be a read error. The chain has TRBV7-8 and TRBJ1-4, with TRBD1 matching over 8 bases. Losses at the gene ends were 4 bases for V and 4 bases for J; bases not matched to a gene: 5. This CDR3 has 15 amino acids. Germline V CDR1 and CDR2: SGHVS, FQNEAQ. Here the CDR3 reads CASSWTGSCNEKLFF. In DNA form, the CDR3 reads TGTGCCAGCAGCTGGACAGGGTCCTGTAATGAAAAACTGTTTTTT.

The J gene is TRBJ1-1, the V gene TRBV2; D is possibly TRBD1 (6 bases). The V gene lost 5 bases and the J gene lost 6 bases, with 13 bases spanning the gap. This CDR3 spans 13 amino acids. CDR1 is SNHLY and CDR2 is FYNNEI in the germline V gene. As DNA, the CDR3 is TGTGCCAGCAGTAGGGGGGCGATAGCTGAAGCTTTCTTT. It codes for CASSRGAIAEAFF.

The sample holds many counts of this clonotype. The chain carries TRBV29-1 and TRBJ1-1, with 7 bases fitting TRBD1. Germline V gives CDR1 SQVTM, CDR2 ANQGSEA. V shed 5 bases, J shed 9 bases, and the junction held 6 bases outside the gene matches. The CDR3 consists of 11 residues. The CDR3 DNA is TGCAGCGTTCATGCCAGGGGGAAAGCTTTCTTT. Translation gives CSVHARGKAFF.

This clonotype was detected ten times or more. The rearrangement links TRBV24-1 to TRBJ2-3, with D perhaps assigned TRBD1 or TRBD2 (5 bases each). V lost 1 base, J lost 2 bases, and 12 bases lay in between. This CDR3 has 16 residues. In germline, CDR1 is KGHDR, CDR2 SFDVKD. The CDR3 protein is CATSDLTRGHTDTQYF. In DNA form, the CDR3 reads TGTGCCACCAGTGATTTAACCCGGGGCCACACAGATACGCAGTATTTT.

Many counts were recorded for this clonotype. The genes are TRBV12-3 or TRBV12-4 and TRBJ1-3; D not resolved. There are 15 residues in the CDR3. V shed 4 bases and J shed 0 bases, with 10 bases lying between them. The CDR3 here is CASSSYHDSGNTIYF. DNA of the CDR3: TGTGCCAGCAGTTCCTACCACGACTCTGGAAACACCATATATTTT.

This clonotype was detected ten times or more. The chain couples TRBV12-3 or TRBV12-4 to TRBJ1-2; no clear D. V was pared by 6 bases and J by 5 bases, with 16 bases between. There are 14 residues in the CDR3. The CDR3 loop reads CASSPKGSGYGYTF. The CDR3 DNA sequence: TGTGCCAGCAGCCCTAAAGGATCGGGGTATGGCTACACCTTC.

Comment on this clonotype: Being one base from a much bigger clone, this may be a read error. This chain joins TRBV20-1 and TRBJ2-5; D possibly corresponds to TRBD1 (7 bases). The CDR3 extends over 14 amino acids. Germline CDR1 is DFQATT and CDR2 is SNEGSKA (reference sequence). The CDR3 loop is CSARDRVRGETHYF. CDR3 in DNA: TGCAGTGCTAGAGATCGGGTCAGGGGGGAGACCCACTACTTC.

Details on this clonotype: Germline is not matched at one junction end, which may reflect a read error. The chain has TRBV28 and TRBJ1-1, with D possibly being TRBD1 (6 bases). CDR3 length equals 14 residues. Per germline, CDR1 MDHEN and CDR2 SYDVKM. The DNA for the CDR3 is TGTACCAGCAAGGGACGGAGAGGGGGCACTGAAGCTTTCTTT. Amino acid sequence: CTSKGRRGGTEAFF.

This clonotype was recorded many times. The J gene is TRBJ2-1, the V gene TRBV7-3, with 10 bases fitting TRBD2. Germline values: CDR1 SGHTA, CDR2 FQGTGA. The CDR3 extends over 14 amino acids. The ends lost 5 bases at V and 7 bases at J; junction bases unmatched: 5. DNA for the CDR3: TGTGCCAGCAGCCCTAGCGGGAGTAGGAATGAGCAGTTCTTC. Residues: CASSPSGSRNEQFF.

This clonotype was observed at least ten times. This chain links TRBV9 with TRBJ2-4; D may be TRBD1 (6 bases). CDR3 size: 14 residues. Trimming stripped 2 bases from V and 7 bases from J, with 13 bases between. Looked up from germline, CDR1 is SGDLS and CDR2 is YYNGEE. This CDR3 is CASSVGRGLNIQYF. The DNA for the CDR3 is TGTGCCAGCAGCGTGGGCAGGGGATTGAACATTCAGTACTTC.